The 30 T cell receptor beta chains given below trace back to one sample, sequenced in a study of beta chain features in type 1 diabetes. Expressed TCRB transcripts were sequenced because the isolated RNA had all been reverse transcribed beforehand. The data were produced by immunoSEQ multiplex PCR, yet TCRdb's version contains in-frame clones alone and is incomplete. Among about 360,000 clones, roughly 13% were seen once, and the ten largest hold roughly 0.017%. Material: naive CD4+ T cells from blood. These receptor sequences come from a man younger than 30 in good health.

The chain carries TRBV30 and TRBJ1-2, with TRBD1 as a possible D gene (5 bases). V gave up 2 bases and J gave up 4 bases, with 14 bases separating them. CDR3 length: 14 amino acids. CDR1 is GTSNPN and CDR2 is SVGIG in the germline V gene (reference sequence). The DNA for the CDR3 is TGTGCCTGGAGTCGGGCGGGCGGGGGCTATGGCTACACCTTC. Translated, it gives CAWSRAGGGYGYTF.

This chain connects TRBV30 to TRBJ2-7, with 9 bases aligning to TRBD1. The CDR3 is 18 amino acids. V was pared by 2 bases and J by 1 base, with 15 bases of the junction left unmatched. The V gene's germline CDR1 is GTSNPN and CDR2 SVGIG (reference sequence). The CDR3 reads CAWSPWGSGTGNSYEQYF. DNA of the CDR3: TGTGCCTGGAGTCCCTGGGGGTCCGGGACAGGGAATTCCTACGAGCAGTACTTC. The full variable domain, completed using reference TRBV30 and TRBJ2-7, is SQTIHQWPATLVQPVGSPLSLECTVEGTSNPNLYWYRQAAGRGLQLLFYSVGIGQISSEVPQNLSASRPQDRQFILSSKKLLLSDSGFYLCAWSPWGSGTGNSYEQYFGPGTRLTVT.

V and J are TRBV5-4 and TRBJ1-1, with a tentative D call TRBD1 (5 bases). V was shortened by 4 bases and J by 3 bases, with 10 bases between the two germline ends. CDR1 and CDR2 from the germline V gene are SGHNT and YYREEE (reference sequence). The CDR3 is 13 residues long. The CDR3 nucleotides are TGTGCCAGCAGCCCAGGGCCCGACACTGAAGCTTTCTTT. Residues: CASSPGPDTEAFF.

This chain uses TRBV18 with TRBJ2-5; TRBD1 matches at 9 bases. The CDR3 consists of 15 residues. V gave up 1 base and J gave up 5 bases; unmatched junction bases: 5. The germline CDR1 and CDR2 sequences are KGHSH and LQKENI. The CDR3 region is CASSPQDRGWETQYF. The CDR3 coding sequence is TGTGCCAGCTCACCACAGGACAGGGGCTGGGAGACCCAGTACTTC.

This clone showed up just a few times. The chain has TRBV7-2 and TRBJ1-1; D is possibly TRBD1 (6 bases). Germline-derived CDR1 and CDR2 are SGHTA and FQGNSA. CDR3 size: 15 residues. Trimming removed 3 bases at V and 1 base at J, with 12 bases between. The chain's CDR3 is CASSFRDKTNTEAFF. The CDR3 DNA is TGTGCCAGCAGCTTCCGGGACAAGACGAACACTGAAGCTTTCTTT.

A remark on this clone: The same CDR3 arises from other DNA sequences in this sample as well. This chain uses TRBV7-2 with TRBJ2-7, with a weak D call TRBD1 (5 bases). CDR1 SGHTA and CDR2 FQGNSA come from the germline V gene. The CDR3 contains 13 residues. V lost 3 bases and J 1 base, leaving 7 bases between the germline ends. CDR3 coding DNA: TGTGCCAGCAGCTTCTCAGGGTCCTACGAGCAGTACTTC. Amino acids: CASSFSGSYEQYF. The full variable domain, its missing parts supplied by reference TRBV7-2 and TRBJ2-7, is GAGVSQSPSNKVTEKGKDVELRCDPISGHTALYWYRQSLGQGLEFLIYFQGNSAPDKSGLPSDRFSAERTGGSVSTLTIQRTQQEDSAVYLCASSFSGSYEQYFGPGTRLTVT.

This clone was detected only a few times. The V and J genes are TRBV14 and TRBJ2-5; 8 positions agree with TRBD1. The CDR3 is made up of 16 amino acids. Germline lookup yields CDR1 SGHDN and CDR2 FVKESK. Trimming at V came to 4 bases and at J to 7 bases, leaving 14 bases not matched to a gene. The CDR3 DNA sequence: TGTGCCAGCAGCCCTAGATGGGGACAGGAGACGCCGACCCAGTACTTC. The encoded protein is CASSPRWGQETPTQYF. Drawing the rest from reference TRBV14 and TRBJ2-5, the complete variable domain is EAGVTQFPSHSVIEKGQTVTLRCDPISGHDNLYWYRRVMGKEIKFLLHFVKESKQDESGMPNNRFLAERTGGTYSTLKVQPAELEDSGVYFCASSPRWGQETPTQYFGPGTRLLVL.

This clone was detected a few times. V is TRBV5-1 and J is TRBJ2-5; no clear D gene. V lost 2 bases to trimming and J lost 5 bases, with 13 bases between them. The CDR3 loop spans 14 amino acids. CDR1 is SGHRS, CDR2 YFSETQ, per germline. CDR3 DNA: TGCGCCAGCAGCTTCCAGGAATCTGCGGAGACCCAGTACTTC. Translation: CASSFQESAETQYF.

V usage is TRBV27 and J usage is TRBJ1-2; 9 bases match TRBD1. Looked up from germline, CDR1 is MNHEY and CDR2 is SMNVEV (reference sequence). Unmatched junction bases numbered 8, after V lost 5 bases and J lost 4 bases. The CDR3 has 15 amino acids. In DNA form, the CDR3 reads TGTGCCAGCAGTGCTCCGGGACAGGGCTTCTATGGCTACACCTTC. It translates to CASSAPGQGFYGYTF.

The chain uses TRBV5-6 and TRBJ2-7; TRBD1 aligns across 12 bases. Trimming removed 4 bases from V and 4 bases from J; junction bases left unmatched: 9. The CDR3 loop spans 16 amino acids. The V gene's germline CDR1 is SGHDT and CDR2 YYEEEE. The CDR3 is CASSTRDRGLLYEQYF. CDR3 nucleotides: TGTGCCAGCAGCACCCGGGACAGGGGGCTCTTATACGAGCAGTACTTC. The variable domain in full, completed from reference TRBV5-6 and TRBJ2-7, reads DAGVTQSPTHLIKTRGQQVTLRCSPKSGHDTVSWYQQALGQGPQFIFQYYEEEERQRGNFPDRFSGHQFPNYSSELNVNALLLGDSALYLCASSTRDRGLLYEQYFGPGTRLTVT.

This clone was seen more than once but under ten times. The junction differs from germline at one of its ends, possibly a read error. Other nucleotide sequences in the sample specify the same CDR3. The chain employs TRBV2 and TRBJ1-2, with 7 bases matching TRBD1. This CDR3 spans 14 amino acids. CDR1 SNHLY and CDR2 FYNNEI come from the germline V gene. The CDR3 sequence is CASSEAGTAYGYTF. The CDR3 bases are TGTGCCAGCAGCGAAGCGGGGACAGCCTATGGCTACACCTTC.

This clone showed up many times. The V gene is TRBV14, the J gene TRBJ2-7; D possibly corresponds to TRBD1 (5 bases). Germline V lookup: CDR1 SGHDN, CDR2 FVKESK. The CDR3 covers 14 residues. Trimming removed 0 bases from V and 7 bases from J, with 13 bases in between. The CDR3 DNA reads as TGTGCCAGCAGCCAAGATCGGTCAGGGCGAGAGCAGTACTTC. Amino acids: CASSQDRSGREQYF.

Regarding this clone: It is unclear where the CDR3 begins or ends on the DNA, so no DNA is shown, and the CDR3 is as TCRdb lists it. The chain is built from TRBV27 and TRBJ2-7; TRBD1 is taken as the D call from the table, unchecked against the DNA. The CDR3 extends over 15 residues, inclusive of both ends. Germline V gene sequence: CDR1 MNHEY, CDR2 SMNVEV (reference sequence). CDR3 sequence reads: CASSSSDRRPYEQYF.

This clone was seen only a few times. Other DNA sequences in the same sample also yield this CDR3. The CDR3 protein is CASSPPGPYEQYF. In DNA, the CDR3 is TGTGCCAGCAGTCCCCCCGGTCCCTACGAGCAGTACTTC. The chain uses TRBV7-9 and TRBJ2-7, with no clear D. CDR1 SEHNR and CDR2 FQNEAQ come from the germline V gene (reference sequence). The V end was cut by 6 bases, the J end by 2 bases, with 11 bases between. The CDR3 totals 13 residues.

The table lists this clone with a few counts. This rearrangement joins TRBV4-3 to TRBJ1-6; 8 bases are a match to TRBD1. Looked up from germline, CDR1 is LGHNA and CDR2 is YSLEER. Germline trimming cut 6 bases from V and 4 bases from J; bases unmatched to any gene: 2. This CDR3 comprises 14 residues. CDR3 bases: TGCGCCAGCAGTCGACAGGGGTATAATTCACCCCTCCACTTT. This gives the protein CASSRQGYNSPLHF.

This clone was recorded a few times. The CDR3 spells CASSLDRAGGYTF. The CDR3 nucleotides are TGTGCCAGCAGCTTGGACAGGGCGGGAGGCTACACCTTC. The chain is built from TRBV28 and TRBJ1-2; 8 nucleotides line up with TRBD1. CDR1 is MDHEN, CDR2 SYDVKM, per germline. The junction had 8 bases not matched to a gene; V was cut back by 6 bases and J by 8 bases. The CDR3 has 13 amino acids.

This clone showed up just a few times. The chain carries TRBV5-6 and TRBJ2-7; possibly TRBD1 for D (5 bases). From germline, CDR1 is SGHDT and CDR2 YYEEEE. Trimming pared 3 bases from V and 4 bases from J, leaving 14 bases between. CDR3 length: 14 amino acids. CDR3 residues: CASSSPGIFYEQYF. CDR3 nucleotides: TGTGCCAGCAGCTCCCCAGGGATCTTTTACGAGCAGTACTTC.

A few counts support this clone. This chain connects TRBV7-3 to TRBJ2-3; 7 nucleotides match TRBD1. Trimming removed 2 bases from V and 3 bases from J; junction bases left unmatched: 5. The CDR3 is 15 amino acids. From germline, CDR1 is SGHTA and CDR2 FQGTGA. CDR3 protein: CASSLQQGWTDTQYF. CDR3 DNA sequence: TGTGCCAGCAGCTTACAACAGGGGTGGACAGATACGCAGTATTTT.

V gene TRBV9 combines with J gene TRBJ1-2, with a possible D match to TRBD1 (6 bases). Between the trimmed V and J ends, which lost 3 bases and 4 bases, there was a span of 16 bases. The CDR3 totals 15 residues. Germline CDR1 and CDR2: SGDLS and YYNGEE. The DNA of the CDR3 is TGTGCCAGCAGCGCACTCCACAGAGGGGGCTATGGCTACACCTTC. This translates into CASSALHRGGYGYTF. The variable domain in full, completed from reference TRBV9 and TRBJ1-2, reads DSGVTQTPKHLITATGQRVTLRCSPRSGDLSVYWYQQSLDQGLQFLIQYYNGEERAKGNILERFSAQQFPDLHSELNLSSLELGDSALYFCASSALHRGGYGYTFGSGTRLTVV.

This clone was seen more than once but under ten times. V is TRBV7-9 and J is TRBJ2-7; TRBD2 might be the D (6 bases). Germline-derived CDR1 and CDR2 are SEHNR and FQNEAQ (reference sequence). The V gene lost 5 bases and the J gene lost 0 bases, with 11 bases spanning the gap. This CDR3 comprises 14 residues. The CDR3 is CASSPAGLSYEQYF. The CDR3 region has the DNA TGTGCCAGCAGCCCGGCGGGACTCTCCTACGAGCAGTACTTC. The variable domain in full, completed from reference TRBV7-9 and TRBJ2-7, reads DTGVSQNPRHKITKRGQNVTFRCDPISEHNRLYWYRQTLGQGPEFLTYFQNEAQLEKSRLLSDRFSAERPKGSFSTLEIQRTEQGDSAMYLCASSPAGLSYEQYFGPGTRLTVT.

This chain links TRBV19 with TRBJ2-3, with TRBD1 matching over 9 bases. This CDR3 spans 13 amino acids. Germline trimming cut 10 bases from V and 4 bases from J; bases unmatched to any gene: 6. Looked up from germline, CDR1 is LNHDA and CDR2 is SQIVND (reference sequence). For the CDR3, the DNA is TGTGCCACCCGGGACAGGGCACCAGATACGCAGTATTTT. Translating it yields CATRDRAPDTQYF.

V is TRBV30 and J is TRBJ2-5; 8 nucleotides match TRBD2. The CDR3 runs 16 residues. With 4 bases clipped from V and 3 bases from J, the junction kept 13 bases outside the gene matches. Germline V gene data show CDR1 as GTSNPN and CDR2 as SVGIG (reference sequence). The CDR3 protein is CAWMPGQRGIEETQYF. Written as DNA, the CDR3 is TGTGCCTGGATGCCAGGCCAGCGGGGGATTGAAGAGACCCAGTACTTC.

The chain recombines TRBV2 with TRBJ2-6; D unclear. The CDR3 has 14 amino acids. The V and J ends lost 3 bases and 4 bases respectively, with 7 bases between them. The germline CDR1 and CDR2 sequences are SNHLY and FYNNEI. The CDR3 loop is CASSDRWGANVLTF. CDR3 in DNA: TGTGCCAGCAGTGATCGGTGGGGGGCCAACGTCCTGACTTTC.

This clone occurred a few times. This rearrangement joins TRBV18 to TRBJ1-1; a possible D gene is TRBD1 (6 bases). The CDR3 is 13 residues long. Per germline, CDR1 KGHSH and CDR2 LQKENI. Between the trimmed V and J ends, which lost 6 bases and 5 bases, there was a span of 13 bases. The CDR3 DNA is TGTGCCAGCTCCCTAGAGGGGGGGACTGAAGCTTTCTTT. Its translation is CASSLEGGTEAFF.

A few counts support this clone. As DNA, the CDR3 is TGCAGCGTTAGCGGTGGCCAGGGGTTAGCCTACGAGCAGTACTTC. This codes for CSVSGGQGLAYEQYF. The V call is TRBV29-1, the J call TRBJ2-7, with D possibly TRBD1 on 6 matching bases. The germline V gene has CDR1 SQVTM and CDR2 ANQGSEA. The CDR3 contains 15 residues. Trimming pared 5 bases from V and 2 bases from J, leaving 19 bases between.

This clone was counted between two and nine times. V usage is TRBV7-9 and J usage is TRBJ2-1; 7 nucleotides line up with TRBD2. V shed 1 base, J shed 16 bases, and the junction held 7 bases outside the gene matches. There are 12 residues in the CDR3. Germline V gene data show CDR1 as SEHNR and CDR2 as FQNEAQ (reference sequence). CDR3 region: CASSLVSGELFF. The CDR3 DNA reads as TGTGCCAGCAGCTTAGTCAGCGGGGAGTTATTCTTC.

This rearrangement joins TRBV9 to TRBJ1-1; D remains unclear. CDR3 length: 12 amino acids. The V and J ends lost 4 bases and 2 bases respectively, with 6 bases between them. The V gene's germline CDR1 is SGDLS and CDR2 YYNGEE. The DNA for the CDR3 is TGTGCCAGCAGCAGACTTAACACTGAAGCTTTCTTT. Residues: CASSRLNTEAFF. The full variable domain, with the rest looked up from reference TRBV9 and TRBJ1-1, is DSGVTQTPKHLITATGQRVTLRCSPRSGDLSVYWYQQSLDQGLQFLIQYYNGEERAKGNILERFSAQQFPDLHSELNLSSLELGDSALYFCASSRLNTEAFFGQGTRLTVV.

This chain links TRBV28 with TRBJ1-1; D is undetermined. The CDR3 consists of 13 residues. The germline V and J ends were trimmed by 4 bases and 3 bases, with 9 bases remaining between them. The V gene's germline CDR1 is MDHEN and CDR2 SYDVKM. CDR3 coding DNA: TGTGCCAGCAGTTGGTCCGGTTACACTGAAGCTTTCTTT. It encodes CASSWSGYTEAFF.

The V and J genes are TRBV6-5 and TRBJ2-1; D is unclear. CDR1 and CDR2 from the germline V gene are MNHEY and SVGAGI. This CDR3 is 11 amino acids long. The V end lost 5 bases, the J end lost 9 bases, and 8 bases lay between the germline ends. CDR3 in DNA: TGTGCCAGCAGTCCCCTTCGTGAGCAGTTCTTC. This sequence encodes CASSPLREQFF.

The table lists this clone with a few counts. This rearrangement joins TRBV4-2 to TRBJ1-5; D is uncertain. V was shortened by 0 bases and J by 2 bases, with 11 bases between the two germline ends. Germline loops: CDR1 LGHNA, CDR2 YNFKEQ. The CDR3 loop spans 16 amino acids. CDR3: CASSQDYLLGNQPQHF. The CDR3 DNA reads TGTGCCAGCAGCCAAGACTACCTGTTGGGCAATCAGCCCCAGCATTTT.